These 9 T cell receptor beta chains originate from one sample sequenced in a study of beta chain features in type 1 diabetes. Study-level results: A moderate, significant TCRB CDR3 shortening appeared in type 1 diabetes across four CD4+ subsets.

Expressed TCRB transcripts were sequenced because the entire RNA isolate underwent reverse transcription. Sequencing used immunoSEQ multiplex PCR; TCRdb keeps in-frame clones, though not all of them. Here the sample spans hundreds of thousands of clones, about 14% being singletons. These receptors are not linked to any known antigen. Input material: naive CD4+ T cells from blood. Receptors were obtained from a man aged 18 to 29 with type 1 diabetes.

V usage is TRBV7-9 and J usage is TRBJ2-4; possibly TRBD1 for D (6 bases). There are 14 residues in the CDR3. Germline loops: CDR1 SEHNR, CDR2 FQNEAQ (reference sequence). Trimming pared 6 bases from V and 2 bases from J, leaving 11 bases between. This chain's CDR3 is CASRPQGTKNIQYF. DNA for the CDR3: TGTGCCAGCAGACCCCAGGGGACCAAAAACATTCAGTACTTC.

This clone showed up just a few times. Other DNA sequences in this specimen translate into the identical CDR3. V is TRBV30 and J is TRBJ1-5; maybe TRBD1 (5 bases). From germline, CDR1 is GTSNPN and CDR2 SVGIG (reference sequence). The length of the CDR3 is 14 residues. V was clipped by 0 bases and J by 2 bases, with 8 bases between them. The CDR3, as DNA: TGTGCCTGGAGTGTACGGGGGGGCAATCAGCCCCAGCATTTT. It translates to CAWSVRGGNQPQHF.

The genes are TRBV6-6 and TRBJ1-6; TRBD1 agrees at 7 bases. Germline loops: CDR1 MNHNY, CDR2 SVGAGI (reference sequence). V shed 2 bases and J 12 bases; nucleotides not matched to a gene: 7. The CDR3 is 14 amino acids. CDR3 protein: CASSYGTDARPLHF. Written as DNA, the CDR3 is TGTGCCAGCAGTTACGGGACAGACGCAAGACCCCTCCACTTT.

In regard to this clone: Other DNA variants within this sample encode the same CDR3. This sequence joins TRBV28 and TRBJ1-1, with D hard to call. Per the germline V gene, CDR1 is MDHEN and CDR2 is SYDVKM. This CDR3 region has 12 residues. V lost 3 bases to trimming and J lost 8 bases, with 10 bases between them. The CDR3 here is CASSFGGTEAFF. For the CDR3, the DNA is TGTGCCAGCAGTTTCGGCGGTACCGAAGCTTTCTTT.

This chain links TRBV19 with TRBJ1-5; D is ambiguous. The CDR3 covers 14 residues. Trimming took 7 bases from V and 3 from J, leaving 13 bases between them. CDR1 and CDR2 (germline): LNHDA, SQIVND (reference sequence). The CDR3 reads CASTYRTVNQPQHF. The CDR3 nucleotides are TGTGCCAGTACCTACCGGACGGTCAATCAGCCCCAGCATTTT.

This chain uses TRBV5-4 with TRBJ2-2; TRBD2 is a possible D gene (5 bases). Germline V gene lookup returns CDR1 SGHNT and CDR2 YYREEE (reference sequence). The CDR3 runs to 16 residues. Trimming left V 6 bases short and J 3 bases short, with 18 bases between. CDR3 nucleotide sequence: TGTGCCAGCACCCCCCGTATGGAGGCCGACACCGGGGAGCTGTTTTTT. This encodes CASTPRMEADTGELFF.

This clone occurred a few times. The chain links TRBV20-1 to TRBJ2-5; D unresolved. The V gene lost 5 bases and the J gene lost 5 bases, with 9 bases spanning the gap. CDR1 and CDR2 from the germline V gene are DFQATT and SNEGSKA (reference sequence). This CDR3 comprises 11 residues. The CDR3 sequence: CSAGRRETQYF. CDR3 nucleotides: TGCAGTGCTGGACGTAGGGAGACCCAGTACTTC.

This clone has just a few counts. The chain links TRBV6-5 to TRBJ1-1; 8 bases match TRBD1. With 5 bases clipped from V and 6 bases from J, the junction kept 11 bases outside the gene matches. CDR1 and CDR2 (germline): MNHEY, SVGAGI. This CDR3 spans 15 amino acids. The CDR3 DNA reads as TGTGCCAGCAGTGGGTCGGACAGGGTCTTCCCTGAAGCTTTCTTT. Its translation: CASSGSDRVFPEAFF.

This chain uses TRBV2 with TRBJ1-1; D remains unclear. The ends were cut back, 7 bases at V and 1 base at J, with 10 bases in the middle. CDR1 and CDR2 from the germline V gene are SNHLY and FYNNEI. This CDR3 comprises 13 residues. The DNA for the CDR3 is TGTGCCAGCAACATACAGAGGAACACTGAAGCTTTCTTT. Translation gives CASNIQRNTEAFF.